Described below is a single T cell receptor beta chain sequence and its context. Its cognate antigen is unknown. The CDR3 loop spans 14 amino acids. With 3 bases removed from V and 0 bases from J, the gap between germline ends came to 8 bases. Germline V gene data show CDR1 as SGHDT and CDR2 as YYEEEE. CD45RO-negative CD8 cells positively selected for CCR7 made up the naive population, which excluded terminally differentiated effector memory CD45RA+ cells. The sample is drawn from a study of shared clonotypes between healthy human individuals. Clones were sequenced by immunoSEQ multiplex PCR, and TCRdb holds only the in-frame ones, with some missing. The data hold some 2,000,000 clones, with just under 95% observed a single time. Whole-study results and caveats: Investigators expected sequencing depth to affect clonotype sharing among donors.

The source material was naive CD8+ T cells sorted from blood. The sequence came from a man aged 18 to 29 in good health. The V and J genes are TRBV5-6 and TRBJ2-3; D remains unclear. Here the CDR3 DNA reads TGTGCCAGCAGCTCCTTCGACAGCACAGATACGCAGTATTTT. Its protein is CASSSFDSTDTQYF. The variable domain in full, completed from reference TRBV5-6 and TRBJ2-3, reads DAGVTQSPTHLIKTRGQQVTLRCSPKSGHDTVSWYQQALGQGPQFIFQYYEEEERQRGNFPDRFSGHQFPNYSSELNVNALLLGDSALYLCASSSFDSTDTQYFGPGTRLTVL.